The 9 T cell receptor beta chains below all came from one sample that was sequenced in a study of blood T cell repertoires in COVID-19. The protocol was immunoSEQ multiplex PCR, while the TCRdb copy is restricted to in-frame clones and leaves out a portion. This table holds 100,000 to 150,000 clones, 65% to 90% found once. Sequenced sample: peripheral blood. Source of these receptors: a woman aged 80 or older with acute or convalescent COVID-19.

The chain employs TRBV6-5 and TRBJ1-1; D is unresolved. The length of the CDR3 is 13 residues. V was shortened by 8 bases and J by 4 bases, with 14 bases between the two germline ends. Germline loops: CDR1 MNHEY, CDR2 SVGAGI. CDR3 DNA sequence: TGTGCCAGCCGGAGGGAGGATGGCACTGAAGCTTTCTTT. Protein sequence: CASRREDGTEAFF.

This clone was picked up one time. V gene TRBV3-1 (or the pseudogene TRBV3-2) combines with J gene TRBJ1-1, with D possibly TRBD1 on 6 matching bases. The CDR3 length is 14 residues. Germline V gene data show CDR1 as LGHDT and CDR2 as YNNKEL (reference sequence). The germline V and J ends were trimmed by 7 bases and 0 bases, with 12 bases remaining between them. In DNA, the CDR3 is TGTGCCAGCACCCCGACAGGTATGAACACTGAAGCTTTCTTT. Its translation: CASTPTGMNTEAFF.

This sequence joins TRBV27 and TRBJ1-6, with 7 bases matching TRBD1. The J segment lost 14 bases and the V segment lost 7 bases, leaving 17 bases of the junction unmatched. Germline loops: CDR1 MNHEY, CDR2 SMNVEV (reference sequence). The CDR3 spans 15 residues. The chain's CDR3 is CASTRRDSLRGALHF. In DNA form, the CDR3 reads TGTGCCAGCACCCGGCGGGACAGCCTGCGGGGAGCCCTCCACTTT.

This clone has just one count. The rearrangement uses TRBV18 and TRBJ1-5; D perhaps matches TRBD1 (5 bases). The CDR3 covers 15 residues. Germline V lookup: CDR1 KGHSH, CDR2 LQKENI. V lost 1 base to trimming and J lost 9 bases, with 16 bases between them. The CDR3 here is CASSPQAGGGRPQHF. CDR3 bases: TGTGCCAGCTCACCACAGGCGGGGGGGGGACGGCCCCAGCATTTT.

Only one count was recorded for this clone. The rearrangement links TRBV5-1 to TRBJ1-1; 9 nucleotides match TRBD1. The V segment lost 3 bases and the J segment 8 bases; nucleotides outside the gene matches: 14. The CDR3 sequence is 16 residues long. Per the germline V gene, CDR1 is SGHRS and CDR2 is YFSETQ. CDR3 sequence reads: CASSSHRDRVTSEAFF. CDR3 DNA: TGCGCCAGCAGCTCTCACCGGGACAGGGTGACCTCCGAAGCTTTCTTT.

The genes are TRBV5-1 and TRBJ2-4, with D tentatively TRBD2 (7 bases). CDR3 length equals 15 residues. Germline V lookup: CDR1 SGHRS, CDR2 YFSETQ. V lost 2 bases and J lost 6, with 15 bases in between. Here the CDR3 reads CASSFGGRDGNIQYF. The CDR3 coding sequence is TGCGCCAGCAGCTTCGGGGGGCGCGACGGAAACATTCAGTACTTC.

This rearrangement joins TRBV3-1 (or the pseudogene TRBV3-2) to TRBJ1-4, with D unresolved. V was shortened by 2 bases and J by 1 base, with 11 bases between the two germline ends. Germline V gene lookup returns CDR1 LGHDT and CDR2 YNNKEL (reference sequence). The CDR3 covers 16 residues. The CDR3 spells CASSQSSWGTNEKLFF. Written as DNA, the CDR3 is TGTGCCAGCAGCCAATCTAGCTGGGGAACTAATGAAAAACTGTTTTTT.

The genes are TRBV5-4 and TRBJ1-1; 11 nucleotides align to TRBD1. The germline V gene has CDR1 SGHNT and CDR2 YYREEE (reference sequence). This CDR3 has 15 amino acids. Trimming cost V 4 bases and J 4 bases; bases outside gene matches: 6. This chain's CDR3 is CASSMDRGRGTEAFF. CDR3 sequence (DNA): TGTGCCAGCAGCATGGACAGGGGGCGAGGCACTGAAGCTTTCTTT. The complete variable domain, with remaining parts taken from reference TRBV5-4 and TRBJ1-1, reads ETGVTQSPTHLIKTRGQQVTLRCSSQSGHNTVSWYQQALGQGPQFIFQYYREEENGRGNFPPRFSGLQFPNYSSELNVNALELDDSALYLCASSMDRGRGTEAFFGQGTRLTVV.

The J gene is TRBJ1-6, the V gene TRBV15; 8 bases align to TRBD1. In germline, CDR1 is LNHNV, CDR2 YYDKDF (reference sequence). The length of the CDR3 is 14 residues. The V and J ends lost 6 bases and 6 bases, in that order; junction bases with no gene match: 4. CDR3 loop: CATSGDRFNSPLHF. In DNA form, the CDR3 reads TGTGCCACCAGTGGGGACAGGTTTAATTCACCCCTCCACTTT.